These 27 T cell receptor beta chains were all obtained from the same sample, sequenced in a study of CD8 T cells in ankylosing spondylitis. Broader study findings: Characteristic of ankylosing spondylitis blood, it appeared, was a TCR beta motif comprising about 8 highly homologous variants.

These receptors' antigens are unknown. TCRdb reprocessed the 5' RACE reads with MiXCR, giving one entry per CDR3 protein. The sample comprises about 390,000 distinct CDR3 sequences, 20% to 25% of which are singletons, and about 16% rests with the top ten. The sample consisted of blood, either unsorted or a sorted T cell fraction (not recorded which). These TCRs come from a male donor with ankylosing spondylitis.

The sample holds many counts of this clonotype. CDR3 in DNA: TGTGCCAGCAGCTTAGTTTCAGAGACCCAGTACTTC. This codes for CASSLVSETQYF. This chain joins TRBV7-9 and TRBJ2-5; D gene ambiguous. The CDR3 spans 12 residues. V was clipped by 1 base and J by 4 bases, with 4 bases between them. Germline CDR1 SEHNR, CDR2 FQNEAQ (reference sequence).

V gene TRBV30 combines with J gene TRBJ2-1; D is uncertain. V was clipped by 4 bases and J by 0 bases, with 10 bases between them. Germline V gene lookup returns CDR1 GTSNPN and CDR2 SVGIG (reference sequence). This CDR3 contains 14 residues. The CDR3: CAWKWGSSYNEQFF. The CDR3 nucleotides are TGTGCCTGGAAATGGGGTAGCTCCTACAATGAGCAGTTCTTC.

V usage is TRBV9 and J usage is TRBJ2-2; the D gene is possibly TRBD1 (6 bases). Germline V gene lookup returns CDR1 SGDLS and CDR2 YYNGEE. The CDR3 runs 15 residues. Trimming removed 4 bases from V and 2 bases from J, with 12 bases in between. The CDR3 DNA follows: TGTGCCAGCAGCCCCCGGGACACCAACACCGGGGAGCTGTTTTTT. Amino acid sequence: CASSPRDTNTGELFF.

This clonotype turned up a few times. The J gene is TRBJ2-1, the V gene TRBV12-3 or TRBV12-4, with unresolved D. Deletions cut 4 bases from V and 9 bases from J, with 13 bases between. The length of the CDR3 is 13 residues. The CDR3 nucleotides are TGTGCCAGCAGTTCCCGAAGTGGAGTTGAGCAGTTCTTC. It translates to CASSSRSGVEQFF.

This clonotype was counted many times. The rearrangement links TRBV29-1 to TRBJ1-5, with 11 bases lining up with TRBD1. The V and J ends lost 6 bases and 5 bases, in that order; junction bases with no gene match: 9. This CDR3 spans 15 amino acids. Germline CDR1 is SQVTM and CDR2 is ANQGSEA. The CDR3, as DNA: TGCAGCGTCTCGGACAGGGGGCTAGGGGATCAGCCCCAGCATTTT. Its translation is CSVSDRGLGDQPQHF. Supplemented by reference TRBV29-1 and TRBJ1-5, the full variable domain reads SAVISQKPSRDICQRGTSLTIQCQVDSQVTMMFWYRQQPGQSLTLIATANQGSEATYESGFVIDKFPISRPNLTFSTLTVSNMSPEDSSIYLCSVSDRGLGDQPQHFGDGTRLSIL.

In this sample, this clonotype turned up a few times. The V call is TRBV4-3, the J call TRBJ2-7; the D gene is possibly TRBD1 (6 bases). This CDR3 has 17 amino acids. V shed 1 base and J shed 5 bases, with 21 bases lying between them. Germline loops: CDR1 LGHNA, CDR2 YSLEER. CDR3 nucleotide sequence: TGCGCCAGCAGCCAAGTAGGGGGAAAACCATCCGGCGACGAGCAGTACTTC. Encoded protein: CASSQVGGKPSGDEQYF.

This sequence joins TRBV29-1 and TRBJ1-4; D is uncertain. The CDR3 consists of 13 residues. V lost 7 bases, J lost 8 bases, and 17 bases lay in between. CDR1 SQVTM and CDR2 ANQGSEA come from the germline V gene. The chain's CDR3 is CSATERTGEKLFF. The DNA of the CDR3 is TGCAGCGCCACGGAGAGAACGGGGGAAAAACTGTTTTTT.

Only a few counts were recorded for this clonotype. The V gene is TRBV20-1, the J gene TRBJ2-7, with no clear D. This CDR3 comprises 12 residues. CDR1 and CDR2 from the germline V gene are DFQATT and SNEGSKA (reference sequence). The germline V and J ends were trimmed by 0 bases and 6 bases, with 9 bases remaining between them. The CDR3 here is CSARDQPREQYF. The CDR3 DNA sequence: TGCAGTGCTAGAGATCAACCACGCGAGCAGTACTTC.

The rearrangement links TRBV10-2 to TRBJ2-7; the match to TRBD1 covers 7 bases. Germline CDR1 reads WSHSY; CDR2 reads SAAADI. Trimming removed 3 bases from V and 2 bases from J; junction bases left unmatched: 1. This CDR3 has 13 residues. CDR3 sequence (DNA): TGCGCCAGCAGTGAACAGGGGCCCTACGAGCAGTACTTC. Translated: CASSEQGPYEQYF.

This clonotype occurred many times. The chain is built from TRBV12-3 or TRBV12-4 and TRBJ2-2; 7 bases fit TRBD2. J gave up 6 bases and V 2 bases, and 6 bases lay outside the gene matches. This CDR3 has 15 amino acids. CDR3 sequence (DNA): TGTGCCAGCAGTTTAACCAGCGGGGCGGCCGGGGAGCTGTTTTTT. This gives the protein CASSLTSGAAGELFF.

This clonotype is a singleton in its sample. The chain recombines TRBV24-1 with TRBJ2-7, with 7 bases that match TRBD1. Germline V gene lookup returns CDR1 KGHDR and CDR2 SFDVKD. Unmatched junction bases numbered 13, after V lost 7 bases and J lost 2 bases. The CDR3 has 16 residues. CDR3 protein: CATSEPTGVFPYEQYF. The CDR3 region has the DNA TGTGCCACCAGCGAACCCACAGGGGTGTTTCCCTACGAGCAGTACTTC.

The chain is built from TRBV12-3 or TRBV12-4 and TRBJ2-2, with 10 positions matching TRBD2. CDR3 length equals 16 residues. The V and J ends lost 6 bases and 7 bases, in that order; junction bases with no gene match: 11. The CDR3 here is CASRRWPAGGIGELFF. The CDR3 nucleotides are TGTGCCAGCAGGCGTTGGCCAGCGGGAGGGATCGGGGAGCTGTTTTTT.

This clonotype was detected once. The rearrangement links TRBV2 to TRBJ2-1, with D tentatively TRBD2 (5 bases). This CDR3 has 13 residues. V was pared by 4 bases and J by 6 bases, with 10 bases between. Germline CDR1 is SNHLY and CDR2 is FYNNEI. DNA for the CDR3: TGTGCCAGCAGTGTACTAGTCTTCAATGAGCAGTTCTTC. Translating gives CASSVLVFNEQFF.

This clonotype was seen more than once but under ten times. The chain carries TRBV5-1 and TRBJ2-3; no definite D call. The CDR3 contains 15 residues. V was cut by 3 bases and J by 0 bases, with 11 bases left in between. Germline CDR1 and CDR2: SGHRS and YFSETQ. As DNA, the CDR3 is TGCGCCAGCAGCTCCACAAGTTTAAGCACAGATACGCAGTATTTT. Translation gives CASSSTSLSTDTQYF. The full variable domain, completed using reference TRBV5-1 and TRBJ2-3, is KAGVTQTPRYLIKTRGQQVTLSCSPISGHRSVSWYQQTPGQGLQFLFEYFSETQRNKGNFPGRFSGRQFSNSRSEMNVSTLELGDSALYLCASSSTSLSTDTQYFGPGTRLTVL.

The rearrangement uses TRBV20-1 and TRBJ2-2; D is unresolved. Germline V gene sequence: CDR1 DFQATT, CDR2 SNEGSKA (reference sequence). V lost 1 base to trimming and J lost 3 bases, with 3 bases between them. The CDR3 has 12 residues. The CDR3, as DNA: TGCAGTGCTAGAGGGCACACCGGGGAGCTGTTTTTT. Its translation is CSARGHTGELFF.

This clonotype was recorded at least ten times. The chain recombines TRBV5-1 with TRBJ2-2; no clear D. The CDR3 covers 13 residues. Trimming took off 2 bases at V and 4 bases at J, with 6 bases between the two ends. Germline loops: CDR1 SGHRS, CDR2 YFSETQ. Written as DNA, the CDR3 is TGCGCCAGCAGCTTATCTATCACCGGGGAGCTGTTTTTT. Translating gives CASSLSITGELFF.

This clonotype has more than one count but fewer than ten. The chain recombines TRBV2 with TRBJ1-6, with D uncertain. The CDR3 totals 13 residues. The ends were cut back, 6 bases at V and 8 bases at J, with 11 bases in the middle. Looked up from germline, CDR1 is SNHLY and CDR2 is FYNNEI. As DNA, the CDR3 is TGTGCCAGCAGGGAGATGAGGGATTCACCCCTCCACTTT. Translation gives CASREMRDSPLHF.

Only a few counts were recorded for this clonotype. The CDR3 sequence is CASSLTDAYTGELFF. CDR3 sequence (DNA): TGTGCCAGCAGCCTGACGGACGCCTACACCGGGGAGCTGTTTTTT. The chain joins TRBV3-1 to TRBJ2-2; D not certain. Trimming left V 4 bases short and J 3 bases short, with 12 bases between. The CDR3 is made up of 15 amino acids. Germline V CDR1 and CDR2: LGHDT, YNNKEL (reference sequence).

This chain joins TRBV5-1 and TRBJ2-5; D ambiguous. With 2 bases removed from V and 5 bases from J, the gap between germline ends came to 16 bases. The germline V gene encodes CDR1 SGHRS and CDR2 YFSETQ. CDR3 length: 15 amino acids. The CDR3 region has the DNA TGCGCCAGCAGCTTTGAGCCAAGCGATGGGGAGACCCAGTACTTC. Amino acid sequence: CASSFEPSDGETQYF.

The rearrangement joins TRBV5-1 to TRBJ2-1, with D perhaps matching TRBD2 (5 bases). V lost 7 bases to trimming and J lost 4 bases, with 21 bases between them. Germline lookup yields CDR1 SGHRS and CDR2 YFSETQ. The CDR3 runs 16 residues. The DNA for the CDR3 is TGCGCCAGCTCCCTTGGACCGGGGAACGCGTACAATGAGCAGTTCTTC. It specifies CASSLGPGNAYNEQFF.

This clonotype was counted a few times. The CDR3 DNA is TGCGCCAGCAGCCAGGTGACGGGGGAGACCCAGTACTTC. Its translation is CASSQVTGETQYF. The V call is TRBV5-1, the J call TRBJ2-5; D is possibly TRBD2 (5 bases). V shed 4 bases and J shed 5 bases, with 12 bases lying between them. The CDR3 covers 13 residues. Germline V gives CDR1 SGHRS, CDR2 YFSETQ.

This chain connects TRBV2 to TRBJ2-2, with no clear D. This CDR3 is 12 amino acids long. Germline V gene data show CDR1 as SNHLY and CDR2 as FYNNEI. Trimming cost V 4 bases and J 5 bases, with 5 bases left between them. CDR3 protein: CASSVDTGELFF. The CDR3 coding sequence is TGTGCCAGCAGTGTGGATACCGGGGAGCTGTTTTTT. The variable domain in full, completed from reference TRBV2 and TRBJ2-2, reads EPEVTQTPSHQVTQMGQEVILRCVPISNHLYFYWYRQILGQKVEFLVSFYNNEISEKSEIFDDQFSVERPDGSNFTLKIRSTKLEDSAMYFCASSVDTGELFFGEGSRLTVL.

This clonotype was counted between two and nine times. The V call is TRBV5-1, the J call TRBJ2-4; a possible D gene is TRBD2 (6 bases). The CDR3 length is 14 residues. Germline lookup yields CDR1 SGHRS and CDR2 YFSETQ. Trimming removed 7 bases at V and 10 bases at J, with 21 bases between. Here the CDR3 DNA reads TGCGCCAGCTTCGATCCCGGGACCCGGGGGATTCAGTACTTC. Translated, it gives CASFDPGTRGIQYF.

This clonotype was recorded a few times. The genes are TRBV27 and TRBJ2-3; tentative D call: TRBD2 (5 bases). The CDR3 extends over 15 amino acids. Germline lookup yields CDR1 MNHEY and CDR2 SMNVEV (reference sequence). The ends were cut back, 3 bases at V and 2 bases at J, with 12 bases in the middle. CDR3 bases: TGTGCCAGCAGTTTCGGTCCGGGATCCACAGATACGCAGTATTTT. Protein product: CASSFGPGSTDTQYF.

The J gene is TRBJ2-7, the V gene TRBV20-1; D perhaps matches TRBD2 (6 bases). With 6 bases removed from V and 0 bases from J, the gap between germline ends came to 18 bases. CDR1 is DFQATT and CDR2 is SNEGSKA in the germline V gene (reference sequence). The CDR3 sequence is 15 residues long. CDR3 region: CSAYKDYPYSYEQYF. The CDR3 region has the DNA TGCAGTGCGTATAAGGACTATCCCTACTCCTACGAGCAGTACTTC.

The rearrangement joins TRBV5-8 to TRBJ2-1; D remains ambiguous. The germline V gene encodes CDR1 SGHTS and CDR2 YDEGEE. The CDR3 totals 13 residues. Trimming cost V 2 bases and J 5 bases, with 8 bases left between them. The CDR3: CASSLLQNNEQFF. For the CDR3, the DNA is TGTGCCAGCAGCTTATTACAGAACAATGAGCAGTTCTTC.

This clonotype was seen repeatedly, ten times or more. Germline and junction disagree at one end, which may indicate a read error. In DNA form, the CDR3 reads TGCGCCAGCAGCTTGGCGGGGAACACTGAAGCTTTCTTT. This codes for CASSLAGNTEAFF. This chain joins TRBV7-9 and TRBJ1-1; D gene ambiguous. This CDR3 contains 13 residues. CDR1 and CDR2 from the germline V gene are SEHNR and FQNEAQ (reference sequence). Together with reference TRBV7-9 and TRBJ1-1, the CDR3 gives the full variable domain: DTGVSQNPRHKITKRGQNVTFRCDPISEHNRLYWYRQTLGQGPEFLTYFQNEAQLEKSRLLSDRFSAERPKGSFSTLEIQRTEQGDSAMYLCASSLAGNTEAFFGQGTRLTVV.